Listed here are 14 T cell receptor beta chains from one sample, sequenced in a study of graft-versus-host responses after intestinal transplantation. Sequencing used immunoSEQ multiplex PCR; TCRdb keeps in-frame clones, though not all of them. The data contain nearly 9,000 clones, about a quarter of them singletons. The plating included some 200,000 irradiated, violet-dye-labeled stimulator cells together with some 200,000 CFSE-labeled responder cells. The source was alloreactive CD8+ T cells from a mixed lymphocyte reaction culture, collected before transplantation. Subset reported: CFSE-low proliferating T cells sorted from roughly six-day pre-transplant mixed lymphocyte reaction (GvH or HvG direction). These receptors came from a human patient who was an organ donor for intestinal transplantation.

By its share, this clone is medium-sized. This chain links TRBV21-1 with TRBJ2-3; the table's D call TRBD2 went unverified against the DNA. TRBV21-1 is given as a pseudogene. The CDR3 covers 15 residues. DNA of the CDR3: TGTGCCAGCCCGAGGGTTTCAGCTTGCACAGATACGCAGTATTTT. Translating gives CASPRVSACTDTQYF.

This clone was seen only a few times. This chain connects TRBV6-1 to TRBJ2-1; D might be TRBD1 (6 bases). This CDR3 spans 11 amino acids. The V gene's germline CDR1 is MNHNS and CDR2 SASEGT. The V and J ends lost 9 bases and 14 bases respectively, with 17 bases between them. The CDR3 DNA is TGTGCCAGGACCGTGGACAGCAACAAGTTCTTC. As protein: CARTVDSNKFF.

By frequency in the sample, this clone is medium-sized. The chain joins TRBV5-1 to TRBJ2-1; 11 nucleotides agree with TRBD2. Trimming took 2 bases from V and 4 from J; bases not matched to a gene: 14. This CDR3 is 19 amino acids long. The germline V gene encodes CDR1 SGHRS and CDR2 YFSETQ. The CDR3 nucleotides are TGCGCCAGCAGCTTTCCCACCCCTTTAGCGGGGGGGATTTACAATGAGCAGTTCTTC. Protein sequence: CASSFPTPLAGGIYNEQFF.

The CDR3 spells CASSQGTGTYEQYF. In nucleotides, the CDR3 is TGCGCCAGCAGCCAAGGGACAGGAACCTACGAGCAGTACTTC. This chain links TRBV4-1 with TRBJ2-7; 7 positions agree with TRBD1. This CDR3 spans 14 amino acids. The germline gives CDR1 MGHRA, CDR2 YSYEKL. The junction had 2 bases not matched to a gene; V was cut back by 1 base and J by 2 bases.

This clone has just one count. This sequence joins TRBV4-1 and TRBJ2-7, with 7 bases aligning to TRBD1. Germline CDR1 is MGHRA and CDR2 is YSYEKL. Trimming took 1 base from V and 2 from J; bases not matched to a gene: 5. The CDR3 loop spans 15 amino acids. The CDR3 region is CASSQVATGTYEQYF. The CDR3 nucleotides are TGCGCCAGCAGCCAAGTGGCGACAGGGACCTACGAGCAGTACTTC.

A remark on this clone: This sequence is one base from a far larger clone and is likely a read error. The chain links TRBV29-1 to TRBJ2-7; D is undetermined. The CDR3 covers 12 residues. The germline CDR1 and CDR2 sequences are SQVTM and ANQGSEA. The V and J ends lost 6 bases and 3 bases respectively, with 12 bases between them. Here the CDR3 DNA reads TGCAGCGTATGGGTTACGGACTACGAGCAGTACTTC. This sequence encodes CSVWVTDYEQYF.

V gene TRBV5-6 combines with J gene TRBJ2-3; D perhaps matches TRBD2 (6 bases). Trimming stripped 0 bases from V and 4 bases from J, with 12 bases between. The V gene's germline CDR1 is SGHDT and CDR2 YYEEEE. This CDR3 is built from 15 residues. The CDR3 is CASSLGLGTADTQYF. Written as DNA, the CDR3 is TGTGCCAGCAGCTTGGGACTAGGAACCGCAGATACGCAGTATTTT.

In its sample, this clone was seen a few times. V and J are TRBV7-8 and TRBJ2-3; 7 bases fit TRBD2. V shed 2 bases, J shed 4 bases, and the junction held 9 bases outside the gene matches. The CDR3 totals 16 residues. Germline V gene data show CDR1 as SGHVS and CDR2 as FQNEAQ. The CDR3 DNA is TGTGCCAGCAGCTTATCTTGGCGGGAGATCCCAGATACGCAGTATTTT. Amino acids: CASSLSWREIPDTQYF.

This clone was seen a single time. The CDR3 spells CASSHHTPGRMNTEAFF. DNA of the CDR3: TGCGCCAGCAGCCATCATACTCCGGGGAGGATGAACACTGAAGCTTTCTTT. The chain joins TRBV4-1 to TRBJ1-1; no reliable D call. The CDR3 length is 17 residues. The ends were cut back, 3 bases at V and 0 bases at J, with 17 bases in the middle. Looked up from germline, CDR1 is MGHRA and CDR2 is YSYEKL.

This clone is medium-sized in the sample. The chain links TRBV6-1 to TRBJ1-3, with D perhaps TRBD1 (6 bases). V gave up 6 bases and J gave up 0 bases, with 12 bases separating them. Germline V gene lookup returns CDR1 MNHNS and CDR2 SASEGT. The CDR3 length is 15 residues. This chain's CDR3 is CASRMDSSSGNTIYF. DNA for the CDR3: TGTGCCAGCAGGATGGACAGTTCCTCTGGAAACACCATATATTTT.

By share, this clone counts as medium-sized. The chain carries TRBV10-2 and TRBJ2-1, with D uncertain. Trimming left V 6 bases short and J 3 bases short, with 3 bases between. Germline assignment: CDR1 WSHSY and CDR2 SAAADI. The CDR3 loop spans 11 amino acids. The CDR3 bases are TGCGCCAGCAGGGACTACAATGAGCAGTTCTTC. Its protein product is CASRDYNEQFF.

V usage is TRBV25-1 and J usage is TRBJ1-1; D might be TRBD1 (5 bases). V was shortened by 9 bases and J by 1 base, with 12 bases between the two germline ends. This CDR3 comprises 13 residues. Germline V lookup: CDR1 MGHDK, CDR2 SYGVNS. CDR3 sequence reads: CASQTRENTEAFF. CDR3 sequence (DNA): TGTGCCAGTCAGACCAGGGAGAACACTGAAGCTTTCTTT.

By share, this clone ranks as medium-sized (0.01 to 0.1%). CDR3 in amino acids: CASSDLGRTIYEQYF. The CDR3 nucleotides are TGTGCCAGCAGTGATTTAGGACGGACTATCTACGAGCAGTACTTC. The V gene is TRBV6-1, the J gene TRBJ2-7, with D possibly being TRBD2 (6 bases). From germline, CDR1 is MNHNS and CDR2 SASEGT. The V and J ends lost 3 bases and 3 bases respectively, with 15 bases between them. CDR3 length equals 15 residues.

In this sample, this clone is medium-sized (0.01 to 0.1%). The chain couples TRBV30 to TRBJ1-5; the D gene is possibly TRBD1 (5 bases). The CDR3 totals 15 residues. The V and J ends lost 3 bases and 4 bases respectively, with 16 bases between them. Per the germline V gene, CDR1 is GTSNPN and CDR2 is SVGIG (reference sequence). The chain's CDR3 is CAWSMWGGGNQPQHF. CDR3 in DNA: TGTGCCTGGAGCATGTGGGGCGGTGGGAATCAGCCCCAGCATTTT.